The 12 T cell receptor beta chains given below trace back to one sample, sequenced in a study of cytomegalovirus exposure and HLA in healthy donors. The PCR employed 60 Vbeta primers together with 13 Jbeta primers. Assay used: immunoSEQ multiplex PCR; TCRdb lists only in-frame clones, some missing. Found here are 100,000 to 150,000 clones, over 70% of them singletons; the top ten hold around 3.3%. The sample consisted of PBMCs. The receptors shown here come from a woman between 50 and 59 years old in good health and CMV-seronegative.

This clone was observed a few times. The chain uses TRBV4-1 and TRBJ2-3, with a tentative D call TRBD1 (6 bases). Germline CDR1 MGHRA, CDR2 YSYEKL. Trimming took 1 base from V and 1 from J, leaving 12 bases between them. The CDR3 runs 16 residues. CDR3 bases: TGCGCCAGCAGCCAAGGAGTGAGGACAGGCACAGATACGCAGTATTTT. Its translation is CASSQGVRTGTDTQYF.

This clone has only one observation. This sample includes further DNA sequences coding for the same CDR3. This chain links TRBV28 with TRBJ2-7; D perhaps matches TRBD2 (6 bases). V lost 3 bases and J lost 1, with 7 bases in between. The CDR3 length is 13 residues. In germline, CDR1 is MDHEN, CDR2 SYDVKM. This CDR3 reads CASSLGGSYEQYF. The CDR3 DNA reads TGTGCCAGCAGTTTGGGGGGTTCCTACGAGCAGTACTTC.

The chain is built from TRBV5-1 and TRBJ2-7; 7 bases align to TRBD2. The CDR3 contains 15 residues. J lost 2 bases, V lost 2 bases, and 7 bases had no gene match. Germline V gene sequence: CDR1 SGHRS, CDR2 YFSETQ. The CDR3 here is CASSLGSGETYEQYF. CDR3 bases: TGCGCCAGCAGCTTAGGAAGCGGGGAAACCTACGAGCAGTACTTC. The variable domain in full, completed from reference TRBV5-1 and TRBJ2-7, reads KAGVTQTPRYLIKTRGQQVTLSCSPISGHRSVSWYQQTPGQGLQFLFEYFSETQRNKGNFPGRFSGRQFSNSRSEMNVSTLELGDSALYLCASSLGSGETYEQYFGPGTRLTVT.

The chain combines TRBV4-3 with TRBJ1-4, with D possibly TRBD1 on 5 matching bases. The CDR3 extends over 14 amino acids. V was shortened by 1 base and J by 7 bases, with 10 bases between the two germline ends. Germline V gene lookup returns CDR1 LGHNA and CDR2 YSLEER. The CDR3 sequence is CASSQAQAIEKLFF. In DNA, the CDR3 is TGCGCCAGCAGCCAAGCACAGGCCATTGAAAAACTGTTTTTT.

This rearrangement joins TRBV11-2 to TRBJ1-3; D is possibly TRBD1 (5 bases). The germline V and J ends were trimmed by 5 bases and 7 bases, with 18 bases remaining between them. This CDR3 spans 15 amino acids. Per germline, CDR1 SGHAT and CDR2 FQNNGV. In DNA, the CDR3 is TGTGCCAGCAGCGGAGTAGTTGGGGGGGGGAACACCATATATTTT. This encodes CASSGVVGGGNTIYF. The whole variable domain, remainder taken from reference TRBV11-2 and TRBJ1-3, is EAGVAQSPRYKIIEKRQSVAFWCNPISGHATLYWYQQILGQGPKLLIQFQNNGVVDDSQLPKDRFSAERLKGVDSTLKIQPAKLEDSAVYLCASSGVVGGGNTIYFGEGSWLTVV.

A few counts support this clone. One junction end does not reproduce the germline sequence, and a read error may be involved. V is TRBV4-1 and J is TRBJ2-7; 7 bases agree with TRBD2. The CDR3 totals 17 residues. Per germline, CDR1 MGHRA and CDR2 YSYEKL. Here the CDR3 DNA reads TGCGCCAGCAGCCAAGATCCCCTTTGGGGGAGGGAATACGGGCAGTACTTC. Its translation is CASSQDPLWGREYGQYF.

V is TRBV19 and J is TRBJ1-3; D is perhaps TRBD1 (5 bases). CDR3 size: 16 residues. The V end lost 8 bases, the J end lost 0 bases, and 17 bases lay between the germline ends. Per the germline V gene, CDR1 is LNHDA and CDR2 is SQIVND (reference sequence). Written as DNA, the CDR3 is TGTGCCAGTTCCCCCGGTAGGGGTGGCTCTGGAAACACCATATATTTT. Protein: CASSPGRGGSGNTIYF.

The rearrangement uses TRBV30 and TRBJ1-3; TRBD1 matches 10 bases. Germline V gene sequence: CDR1 GTSNPN, CDR2 SVGIG (reference sequence). The CDR3 spans 15 residues. After removal of 4 bases from V and 2 bases from J, the junction contained 5 bases not matched to a gene. In DNA, the CDR3 is TGTGCCTGGACCACCGGGACAGGGGCTGGAAACACCATATATTTT. Protein sequence: CAWTTGTGAGNTIYF.

This rearrangement joins TRBV30 to TRBJ1-5; 7 nucleotides align to TRBD1. With V trimmed by 3 bases and J by 5 bases, 4 bases remained unmatched. This CDR3 contains 13 residues. The germline V gene has CDR1 GTSNPN and CDR2 SVGIG (reference sequence). Here the CDR3 DNA reads TGTGCCTGGAGCTCCCAGGGGGATCAGCCCCAGCATTTT. Translating gives CAWSSQGDQPQHF. The full variable domain, with the rest looked up from reference TRBV30 and TRBJ1-5, is SQTIHQWPATLVQPVGSPLSLECTVEGTSNPNLYWYRQAAGRGLQLLFYSVGIGQISSEVPQNLSASRPQDRQFILSSKKLLLSDSGFYLCAWSSQGDQPQHFGDGTRLSIL.

The rearrangement joins TRBV29-1 to TRBJ2-1; 9 nucleotides agree with TRBD2. The V segment lost 4 bases and the J segment 1 base; nucleotides outside the gene matches: 11. CDR1 SQVTM and CDR2 ANQGSEA come from the germline V gene. The CDR3 has 17 amino acids. CDR3 nucleotides: TGCAGCGTTGTTACTAGCGGGCCCCTAGGGTCCTACAATGAGCAGTTCTTC. Its protein product is CSVVTSGPLGSYNEQFF.

V is TRBV19 and J is TRBJ2-5; 10 positions match TRBD1. Germline V CDR1 and CDR2: LNHDA, SQIVND (reference sequence). The CDR3 has 13 amino acids. V gave up 5 bases and J gave up 7 bases; unmatched junction bases: 4. CDR3 loop: CASSGGQGTTQYF. The CDR3, as DNA: TGTGCCAGTAGTGGGGGACAGGGGACGACCCAGTACTTC.

The sample holds a few counts of this clone. V is TRBV6-5 and J is TRBJ2-7; weak D call: TRBD2 (6 bases). V shed 8 bases and J shed 0 bases, with 8 bases lying between them. Germline V CDR1 and CDR2: MNHEY, SVGAGI. The CDR3 sequence is 12 residues long. CDR3 loop: CASGRGSYEQYF. The CDR3 nucleotides are TGTGCCAGCGGGCGGGGCTCCTACGAGCAGTACTTC.